The sequence of this TCR beta chain was determined in a study of blood T cell repertoires in COVID-19. Study processing details: Amplification with reference gene primers provided the estimates of nucleated cell counts. Here immunoSEQ multiplex PCR was the method, and the copy in TCRdb shows in-frame clones only, minus some. That table furnishes V, J and clone size, whereas the DNA furnished D and trimming. In the table there are hundreds of thousands of clones, 80% to 90% of which are singletons. This CDR3 has 11 residues. The V and J ends lost 8 bases and 7 bases, in that order; junction bases with no gene match: 6. Germline V gene data show CDR1 as SQVTM and CDR2 as ANQGSEA.

The rearrangement links TRBV29-1 to TRBJ1-1; 8 bases agree with TRBD1. Sequences were obtained from peripheral blood. The sequence derives from a woman aged 18-29 years with acute or convalescent COVID-19. The CDR3 nucleotides are TGCAGCCATATACAGGGGGTTGAAGCTTTCTTT. Protein: CSHIQGVEAFF.